These T cell receptor beta chains were read from a single sample in a study of blood T cell repertoires in COVID-19. Clones were sequenced by immunoSEQ multiplex PCR, and TCRdb holds only the in-frame ones, with some missing. Seen here are about 150,000 clones, 88% observed once, and the top ten hold roughly 2%. Specimen: peripheral blood. These receptor sequences come from a human donor in a cohort sampled during active COVID-19. Each CDR3 is given with its conserved first and last residue. The D gene is left open where the match is weak. Clone size, where shown, is once, few, many, or a class for clones that have expanded.

j_call clone_size v_call d_call cdr3_nt cdr3_aa
TRBJ2-1 NA TRBV7-3 NA TGTGCCAGCAGCTTAAATATACCGGAGTCTGAGCAGTTCTTC CASSLNIPESEQFF
TRBJ2-5 once TRBV25-1 NA TGTGCCAGCAGTGAATTAGGAGGGTTAGAGACCCAGTACTTC CASSELGGLETQYF
TRBJ1-5 NA TRBV7-9 TRBD1 TGTGCCAGCAGCTCTACCGACAGGGCCACGCATTTT CASSSTDRATHF
TRBJ2-1 NA TRBV28 NA TGTGCCAGCAGTTTAAACAGGGATTTTAACCCAGGAGAGCAGTTCTTC CASSLNRDFNPGEQFF
TRBJ1-3 few TRBV7-8 NA TGTGCCAGCAGCCCCCGGTTCGGGTACAACTCTGGAAACACCATATATTTT CASSPRFGYNSGNTIYF
TRBJ1-2 NA TRBV5-6 TRBD1 TGTGCCAGCAGCACTCCGGACAGGGGGCCGAAATCCTATGGCTACACCTTC CASSTPDRGPKSYGYTF
TRBJ2-7 once TRBV18 TRBD1 TGTGCCAGCTCACCGGCCGGTGGGACAGCATCCTACGAGCAGTACTTC CASSPAGGTASYEQYF
TRBJ1-1 NA TRBV5-1 NA TGCGCCAGCAGCTCCCCTTCTCCGGGCACTGAAGCTTTCTTT CASSSPSPGTEAFF
TRBJ1-3 few TRBV2 TRBD1 TGTGCCAGCGGGGGACAGGCGCTGTCTGGAAACACCATATATTTT CASGGQALSGNTIYF
TRBJ1-2 NA TRBV7-9 TRBD1 TGTGCCAGCAGCTCCTGGACAGGCCTATCTGGGGGATCTAACTATGGCTACACCTTC CASSSWTGLSGGSNYGYTF
TRBJ1-1 NA TRBV4-1 NA TGCGCCAGCAGCCAAGCCCGGACAGCTGCTGAAGCTTTCTTT CASSQARTAAEAFF
TRBJ1-1 once TRBV14 NA TGTGCCAGCAGCCAACTAGACAGGTTGAACACTGAAGCTTTCTTT CASSQLDRLNTEAFF
TRBJ2-7 NA TRBV21-1 NA TGTGCCAGCATTCTCTGGAGGGATCTAGCGGGAGGACCTTACGAGCAGTACTTC CASILWRDLAGGPYEQYF
TRBJ1-1 NA TRBV7-9 NA TGTGCCAGCAGCTTAGTGACAGGGAACACTGAAGCTTTCTTT CASSLVTGNTEAFF
TRBJ1-2 NA TRBV3-1/TRBV3-2 NA TGTGCCAGCAGCCGTCCGACGGGAGCCTATGGCTACACCTTC CASSRPTGAYGYTF
TRBJ2-1 NA TRBV20-1 NA TGCAGTGCTCGGGGCTACAATGAGCAGTTCTTC CSARGYNEQFF
TRBJ2-1 NA TRBV3-1/TRBV3-2 NA TGTGCCAGCAGCCCCCGACTAAGAAGCCCGTACAATGAGCAGTTCTTC CASSPRLRSPYNEQFF
TRBJ2-4 NA TRBV4-1 NA TGCGCCAGCAGCCCCCGTTATAGTCACGAACAAAACATTCAGTACTTC CASSPRYSHEQNIQYF
TRBJ1-4 NA TRBV11-3 NA TGTGCCAGCAGCCTCGGGGGAGGACGGAATGAAAAACTGTTTTTT CASSLGGGRNEKLFF
TRBJ2-1 NA TRBV19 NA TGTGCCAGCGCGGACTCAGGGGCTTCTTACAATGAGCAGTTCTTC CASADSGASYNEQFF
TRBJ2-5 NA TRBV6-2/TRBV6-3 NA TGTGCCAGCAGTTGGCAGGGGATGGTAGAGACCCAGTACTTC CASSWQGMVETQYF
TRBJ2-7 NA TRBV19 TRBD1 TGTGCCAGCAGCCGGGACAGGGACTACGAGCAGTACTTC CASSRDRDYEQYF
TRBJ2-7 NA TRBV7-2 TRBD1 TGTGCCAGCAGCTTTCGCTATTCAGGGGGCGTAGATTGGAGCGAGCAGTACTTC CASSFRYSGGVDWSEQYF
TRBJ2-7 NA TRBV7-8 NA TGTGCCAGCAGCTTATGGGGACGGGAGCCCCTGGAGCAGTACTTC CASSLWGREPLEQYF